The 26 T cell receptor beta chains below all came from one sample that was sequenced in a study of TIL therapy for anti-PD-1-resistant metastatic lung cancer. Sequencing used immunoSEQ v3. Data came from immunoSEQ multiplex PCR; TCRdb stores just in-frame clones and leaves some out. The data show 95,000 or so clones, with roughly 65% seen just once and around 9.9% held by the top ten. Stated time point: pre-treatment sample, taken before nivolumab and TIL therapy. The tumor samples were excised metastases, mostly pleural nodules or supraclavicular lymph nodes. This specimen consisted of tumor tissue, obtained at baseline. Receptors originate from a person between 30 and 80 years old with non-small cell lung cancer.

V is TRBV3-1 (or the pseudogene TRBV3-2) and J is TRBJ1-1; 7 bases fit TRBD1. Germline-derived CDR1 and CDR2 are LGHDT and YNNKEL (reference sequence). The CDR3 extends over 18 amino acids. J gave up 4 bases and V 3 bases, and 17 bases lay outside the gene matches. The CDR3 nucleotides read TGTGCCAGCAGCCACCGAATACCGAGGAGAGGGGGCCCCACTGAAGCTTTCTTT. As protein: CASSHRIPRRGGPTEAFF.

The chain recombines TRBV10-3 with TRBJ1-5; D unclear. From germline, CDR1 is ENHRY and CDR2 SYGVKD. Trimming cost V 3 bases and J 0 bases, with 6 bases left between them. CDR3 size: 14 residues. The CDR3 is CAISETDSNQPQHF. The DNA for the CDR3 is TGTGCCATCAGTGAAACGGATAGCAATCAGCCCCAGCATTTT.

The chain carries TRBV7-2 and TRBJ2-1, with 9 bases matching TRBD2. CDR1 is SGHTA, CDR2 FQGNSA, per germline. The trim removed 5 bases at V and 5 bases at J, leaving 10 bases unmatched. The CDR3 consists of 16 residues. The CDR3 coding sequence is TGTGCCAGCAGCGCCGGAAGCGGGAGGCCACACAATGAGCAGTTCTTC. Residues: CASSAGSGRPHNEQFF.

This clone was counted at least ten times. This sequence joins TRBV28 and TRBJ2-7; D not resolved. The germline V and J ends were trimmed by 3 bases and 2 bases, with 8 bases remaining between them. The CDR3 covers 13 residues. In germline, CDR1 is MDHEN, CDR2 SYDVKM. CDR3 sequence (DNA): TGTGCCAGCAGTTTGGGCGGTACCTACGAGCAGTACTTC. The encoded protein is CASSLGGTYEQYF.

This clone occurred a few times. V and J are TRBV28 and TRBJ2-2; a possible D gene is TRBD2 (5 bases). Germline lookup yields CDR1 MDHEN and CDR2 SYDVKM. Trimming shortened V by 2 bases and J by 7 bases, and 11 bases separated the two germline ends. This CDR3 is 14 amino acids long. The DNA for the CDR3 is TGTGCCAGCAGTTTAGTCGGAGCGGTCGGGGAGCTGTTTTTT. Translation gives CASSLVGAVGELFF.

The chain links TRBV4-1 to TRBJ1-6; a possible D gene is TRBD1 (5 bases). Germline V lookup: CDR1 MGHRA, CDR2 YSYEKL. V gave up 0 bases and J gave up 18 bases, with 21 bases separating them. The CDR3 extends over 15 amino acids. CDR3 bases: TGCGCCAGCAGCCAAGATGGCAGGGAAAGGGCCGGGACCCACTTT. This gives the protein CASSQDGRERAGTHF.

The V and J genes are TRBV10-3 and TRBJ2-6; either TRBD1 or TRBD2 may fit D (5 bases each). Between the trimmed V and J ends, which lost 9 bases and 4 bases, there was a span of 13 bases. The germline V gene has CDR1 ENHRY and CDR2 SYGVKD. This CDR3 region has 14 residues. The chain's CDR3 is CAIRGVSGANVLTF. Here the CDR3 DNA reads TGTGCCATAAGAGGGGTGTCAGGGGCCAACGTCCTGACTTTC.

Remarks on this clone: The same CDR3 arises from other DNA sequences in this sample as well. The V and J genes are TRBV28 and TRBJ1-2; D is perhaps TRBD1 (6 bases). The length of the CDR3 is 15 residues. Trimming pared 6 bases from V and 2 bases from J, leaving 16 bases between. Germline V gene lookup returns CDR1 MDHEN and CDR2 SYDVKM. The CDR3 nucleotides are TGTGCCAGCAGCCTTCCGGGACACCCCAACTATGGCTACACCTTC. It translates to CASSLPGHPNYGYTF.

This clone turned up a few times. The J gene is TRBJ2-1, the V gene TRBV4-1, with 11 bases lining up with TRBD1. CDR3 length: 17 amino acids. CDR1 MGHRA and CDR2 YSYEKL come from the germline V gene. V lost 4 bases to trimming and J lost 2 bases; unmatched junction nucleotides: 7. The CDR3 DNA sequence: TGCGCCAGCAGCCGCCCGGACAGGGGGCGTACCTACAATGAGCAGTTCTTC. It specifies CASSRPDRGRTYNEQFF.

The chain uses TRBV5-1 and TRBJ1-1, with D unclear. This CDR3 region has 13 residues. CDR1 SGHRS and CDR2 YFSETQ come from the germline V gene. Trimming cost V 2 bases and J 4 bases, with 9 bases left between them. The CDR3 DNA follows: TGCGCCAGCAGCTTTACCCTAGGCACTGAAGCTTTCTTT. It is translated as CASSFTLGTEAFF.

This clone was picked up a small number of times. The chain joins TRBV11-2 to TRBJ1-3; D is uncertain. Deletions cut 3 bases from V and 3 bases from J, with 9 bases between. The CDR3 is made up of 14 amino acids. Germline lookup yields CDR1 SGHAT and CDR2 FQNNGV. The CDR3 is CASSFYDGGNTIYF. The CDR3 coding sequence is TGTGCCAGCAGCTTTTACGACGGTGGAAACACCATATATTTT.

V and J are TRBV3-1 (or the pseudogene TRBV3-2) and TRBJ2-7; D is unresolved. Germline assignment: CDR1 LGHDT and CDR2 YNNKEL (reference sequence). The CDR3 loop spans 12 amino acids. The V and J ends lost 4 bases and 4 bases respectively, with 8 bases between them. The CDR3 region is CASSPSLYEQYF. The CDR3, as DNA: TGTGCCAGCAGCCCTTCACTTTACGAGCAGTACTTC.

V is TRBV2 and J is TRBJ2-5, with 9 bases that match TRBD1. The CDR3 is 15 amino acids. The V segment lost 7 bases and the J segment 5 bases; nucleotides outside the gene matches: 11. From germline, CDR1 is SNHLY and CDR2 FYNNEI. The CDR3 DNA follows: TGTGCCAGCACGGAAGGGACAGGGCGTGGGGAGACCCAGTACTTC. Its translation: CASTEGTGRGETQYF.

The CDR3 sequence: CASSPRALGDEQFF. The CDR3 nucleotides are TGTGCCAGCAGCCCCCGGGCCTTAGGTGATGAGCAGTTCTTC. This chain connects TRBV7-6 to TRBJ2-1; D is undetermined. V lost 5 bases to trimming and J lost 8 bases, with 16 bases between them. The CDR3 totals 14 residues. Germline V gives CDR1 SGHVS, CDR2 FNYEAQ.

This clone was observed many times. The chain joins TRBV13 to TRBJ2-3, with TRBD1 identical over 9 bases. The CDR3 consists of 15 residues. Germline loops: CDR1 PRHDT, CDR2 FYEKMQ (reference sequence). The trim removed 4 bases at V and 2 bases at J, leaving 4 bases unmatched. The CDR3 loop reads CASSSRTGDTDTQYF. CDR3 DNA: TGTGCCAGCAGCTCCCGGACAGGGGACACAGATACGCAGTATTTT.

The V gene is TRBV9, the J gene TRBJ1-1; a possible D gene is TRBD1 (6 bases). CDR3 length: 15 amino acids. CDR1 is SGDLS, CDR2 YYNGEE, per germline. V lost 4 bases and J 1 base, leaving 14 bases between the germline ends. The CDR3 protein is CASSSPGHANTEAFF. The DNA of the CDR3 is TGTGCCAGCAGCTCCCCGGGACATGCGAACACTGAAGCTTTCTTT.

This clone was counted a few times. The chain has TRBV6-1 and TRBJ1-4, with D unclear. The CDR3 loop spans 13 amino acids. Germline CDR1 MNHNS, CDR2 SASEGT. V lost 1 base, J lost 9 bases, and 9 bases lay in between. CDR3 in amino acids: CASSEGGEQKLFF. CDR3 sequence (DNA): TGTGCCAGCAGTGAAGGCGGCGAGCAAAAACTGTTTTTT.

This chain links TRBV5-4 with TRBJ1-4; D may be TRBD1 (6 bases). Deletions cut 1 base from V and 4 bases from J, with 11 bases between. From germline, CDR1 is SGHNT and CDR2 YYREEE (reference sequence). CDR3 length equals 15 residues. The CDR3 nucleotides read TGTGCCAGCAGCTTGAGACAGGCGGGTAATGAAAAACTGTTTTTT. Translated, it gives CASSLRQAGNEKLFF.

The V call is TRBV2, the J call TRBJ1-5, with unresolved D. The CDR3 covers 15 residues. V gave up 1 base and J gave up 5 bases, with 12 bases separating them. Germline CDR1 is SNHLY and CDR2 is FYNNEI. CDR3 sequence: CASSEDAGVHQPQHF. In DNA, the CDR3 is TGTGCCAGCAGTGAAGACGCTGGGGTACATCAGCCCCAGCATTTT.

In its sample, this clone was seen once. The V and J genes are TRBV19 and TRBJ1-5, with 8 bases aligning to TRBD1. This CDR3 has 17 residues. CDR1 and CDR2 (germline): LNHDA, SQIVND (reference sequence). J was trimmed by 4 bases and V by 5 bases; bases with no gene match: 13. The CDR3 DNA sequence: TGTGCCAGTAGTCCCCAGGGCAGGGGGCTTTCTAATCAGCCCCAGCATTTT. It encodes CASSPQGRGLSNQPQHF. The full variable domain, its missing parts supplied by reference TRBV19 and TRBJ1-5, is DGGITQSPKYLFRKEGQNVTLSCEQNLNHDAMYWYRQDPGQGLRLIYYSQIVNDFQKGDIAEGYSVSREKKESFPLTVTSAQKNPTAFYLCASSPQGRGLSNQPQHFGDGTRLSIL.

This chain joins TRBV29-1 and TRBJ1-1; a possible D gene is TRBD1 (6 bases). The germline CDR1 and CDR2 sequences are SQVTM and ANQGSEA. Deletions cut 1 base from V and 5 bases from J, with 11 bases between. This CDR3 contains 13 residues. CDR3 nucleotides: TGCAGCGTTGAAGGGATGAGGGGGACTGAAGCTTTCTTT. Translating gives CSVEGMRGTEAFF.

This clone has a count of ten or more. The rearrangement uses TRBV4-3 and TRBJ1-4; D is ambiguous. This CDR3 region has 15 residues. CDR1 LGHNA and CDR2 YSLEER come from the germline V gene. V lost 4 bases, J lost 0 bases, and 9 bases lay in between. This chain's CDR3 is CASSRPEATNEKLFF. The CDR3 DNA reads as TGCGCCAGCAGCCGGCCCGAGGCAACTAATGAAAAACTGTTTTTT.

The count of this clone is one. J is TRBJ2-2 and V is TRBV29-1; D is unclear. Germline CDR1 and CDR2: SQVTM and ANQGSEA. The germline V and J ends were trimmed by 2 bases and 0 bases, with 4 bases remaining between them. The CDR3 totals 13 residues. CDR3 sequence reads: CSVESANTGELFF. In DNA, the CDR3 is TGCAGCGTTGAAAGTGCGAACACCGGGGAGCTGTTTTTT.

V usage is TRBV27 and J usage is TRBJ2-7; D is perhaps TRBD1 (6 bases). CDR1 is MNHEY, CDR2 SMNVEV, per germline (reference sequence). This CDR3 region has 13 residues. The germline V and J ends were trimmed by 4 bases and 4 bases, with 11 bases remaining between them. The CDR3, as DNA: TGTGCCAGCAGTTCGGCCAGGGGATACGAGCAGTACTTC. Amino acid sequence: CASSSARGYEQYF.

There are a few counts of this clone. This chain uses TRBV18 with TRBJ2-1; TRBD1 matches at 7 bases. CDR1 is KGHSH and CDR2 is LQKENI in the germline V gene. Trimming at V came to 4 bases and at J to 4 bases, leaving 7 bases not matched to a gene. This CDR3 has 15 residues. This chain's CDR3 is CASSRVGTAYNEQFF. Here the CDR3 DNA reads TGTGCCAGCTCACGGGTAGGGACAGCATACAATGAGCAGTTCTTC.

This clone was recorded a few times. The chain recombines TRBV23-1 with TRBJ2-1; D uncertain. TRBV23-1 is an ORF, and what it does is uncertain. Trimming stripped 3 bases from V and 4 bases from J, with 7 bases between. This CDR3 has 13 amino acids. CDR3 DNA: TGCGCCAGCAGTCAGGACGGGTACAATGAGCAGTTCTTC. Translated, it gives CASSQDGYNEQFF.